One sample yielded the 5 T cell receptor beta chains listed below, sequenced in a study of T cell responses to AZD1222 COVID-19 vaccine. This table comes from immunoSEQ multiplex PCR, and its TCRdb copy is limited to in-frame clones, with some not included. This table holds around 160,000 clones, roughly 91% found once. The specimen comprised peripheral blood, sampled on day 0 of AZD1222 vaccination. The receptors here all came from an adult in good health.

The V call is TRBV12-2, the J call TRBJ1-2. TRBV12-2 counts as a pseudogene. The CDR3 totals 13 residues. As DNA, the CDR3 is TGTGCAAGTCCCCTAGGGGAGCTCTATGGCTACACCTTC. Translated: CASPLGELYGYTF.

This sequence joins TRBV19 and TRBJ1-5; a possible D gene is TRBD1 (5 bases). CDR1 LNHDA and CDR2 SQIVND come from the germline V gene (reference sequence). V was clipped by 7 bases and J by 4 bases, with 14 bases between them. The CDR3 is 14 amino acids. CDR3 DNA sequence: TGTGCCAGTACCCTCCGGGACGGTAATCAGCCCCAGCATTTT. Encoded protein: CASTLRDGNQPQHF.

V and J are TRBV21-1 and TRBJ1-6; the table's D call, TRBD1, has no DNA check behind it. TRBV21-1 is assigned pseudogene status. The CDR3 totals 14 residues. The CDR3 reads CASSKFPGFSPLHF. DNA for the CDR3: TGTGCCAGCAGCAAATTTCCAGGGTTTTCACCCCTCCACTTT.

This chain joins TRBV7-9 and TRBJ1-3; D remains unclear. Deletions cut 4 bases from V and 0 bases from J, with 16 bases between. Germline assignment: CDR1 SEHNR and CDR2 FQNEAQ (reference sequence). The CDR3 contains 17 residues. CDR3 in amino acids: CASSWPRQASSGNTIYF. CDR3 nucleotides: TGTGCCAGCAGCTGGCCCCGGCAGGCCAGCTCTGGAAACACCATATATTTT.

This clone has just a few counts. The rearrangement joins TRBV7-9 to TRBJ2-6; D is unresolved. V was trimmed by 2 bases and J by 1 base, leaving 6 bases between them. From germline, CDR1 is SEHNR and CDR2 FQNEAQ (reference sequence). The CDR3 contains 15 residues. The CDR3 here is CASSLSGSGANVLTF. The CDR3 bases are TGTGCCAGCAGCTTAAGTGGATCTGGGGCCAACGTCCTGACTTTC.